A single sample is the source of the 15 T cell receptor beta chains below, sequenced in a study of T cell responses to AZD1222 COVID-19 vaccine. Sequenced by immunoSEQ multiplex PCR; TCRdb stores in-frame clones only, minus some. This sample has 150,000 to 170,000 clones; over 85% occur once, and the top ten carry under 20%. Sequences were derived from peripheral blood, sampled on day 0 of AZD1222 vaccination. These receptor sequences come from an adult in good health.

This rearrangement joins TRBV7-2 to TRBJ2-1, with 8 bases fitting TRBD2. The junction had 6 bases not matched to a gene; V was cut back by 0 bases and J by 2 bases. The CDR3 has 17 residues. From germline, CDR1 is SGHTA and CDR2 FQGNSA. The CDR3 loop is CASSLALTSGTYNEQFF. DNA for the CDR3: TGTGCCAGCAGCTTAGCCTTAACTAGCGGAACCTACAATGAGCAGTTCTTC.

This clone appeared a single time. This sequence joins TRBV7-8 and TRBJ2-4; 8 nucleotides agree with TRBD2. The ends lost 5 bases at V and 0 bases at J; junction bases unmatched: 9. The CDR3 consists of 17 residues. Per germline, CDR1 SGHVS and CDR2 FQNEAQ. The CDR3, as DNA: TGTGCCAGCAGCCTCCGGGGGGGACCACTAGCCAAAAACATTCAGTACTTC. Amino acid sequence: CASSLRGGPLAKNIQYF.

This chain joins TRBV11-2 and TRBJ1-2, with D perhaps TRBD1 (5 bases). Germline V CDR1 and CDR2: SGHAT, FQNNGV. The V end was cut by 5 bases, the J end by 4 bases, with 14 bases between. The CDR3 totals 14 residues. CDR3 DNA sequence: TGTGCCAGCAGCCTGCTGACAGACTCCTATGGCTACACCTTC. Translation gives CASSLLTDSYGYTF.

The chain is built from TRBV5-4 and TRBJ1-3, with D tentatively TRBD1 (5 bases). Germline CDR1 is SGHNT and CDR2 is YYREEE (reference sequence). Trimming stripped 4 bases from V and 4 bases from J, with 27 bases between. The CDR3 runs to 19 residues. CDR3 DNA: TGTGCCAGCAGCCCGGGTTTTGGCGGGGCAGTCGGGGACGGAAACACCATATATTTT. Translating gives CASSPGFGGAVGDGNTIYF.

The chain links TRBV2 to TRBJ1-1; 7 bases agree with TRBD1. In germline, CDR1 is SNHLY, CDR2 FYNNEI. This CDR3 comprises 15 residues. Unmatched junction bases numbered 8, after V lost 6 bases and J lost 1 base. The CDR3 DNA reads TGTGCCAGCAGCAGTGACAGGGTGGGGAACACTGAAGCTTTCTTT. It codes for CASSSDRVGNTEAFF.

The gene calls are TRBV5-1 and TRBJ2-3; tentatively, D is TRBD1 or TRBD2 (5 bases each). Trimming cost V 0 bases and J 4 bases, with 9 bases left between them. The CDR3 covers 14 residues. Germline loops: CDR1 SGHRS, CDR2 YFSETQ. The CDR3, as DNA: TGCGCCAGCAGCTTGGTCCTGGGACCAGATACGCAGTATTTT. It is translated as CASSLVLGPDTQYF.

This clone was counted a single time. This chain joins TRBV7-3 and TRBJ2-1; TRBD2 matches at 13 bases. The junction had 7 bases not matched to a gene; V was cut back by 0 bases and J by 8 bases. Germline V gives CDR1 SGHTA, CDR2 FQGTGA. The CDR3 covers 17 residues. The CDR3 reads CASSLTGTSGVLHEQFF. The CDR3 DNA follows: TGTGCCAGCAGCTTAACGGGGACTAGCGGGGTATTGCATGAGCAGTTCTTC.

V and J are TRBV10-2 and TRBJ2-7, with D unresolved. Germline assignment: CDR1 WSHSY and CDR2 SAAADI. V was trimmed by 1 base and J by 1 base, leaving 5 bases between them. The CDR3 contains 13 residues. CDR3 amino acids: CASSEYRSYEQYF. Here the CDR3 DNA reads TGCGCCAGCAGTGAGTACAGATCCTACGAGCAGTACTTC.

The chain is built from TRBV24-1 and TRBJ2-1; no clear D. The CDR3 covers 13 residues. Trimming removed 5 bases at V and 0 bases at J, with 4 bases between. The germline V gene encodes CDR1 KGHDR and CDR2 SFDVKD. Here the CDR3 DNA reads TGTGCCACCAGTGGTAACTCCTACAATGAGCAGTTCTTC. As protein: CATSGNSYNEQFF.

This clone was seen more than once but under ten times. This chain joins TRBV5-1 and TRBJ2-1; D not resolved. The CDR3 contains 12 residues. V lost 1 base and J 9 bases, leaving 8 bases between the germline ends. Germline V CDR1 and CDR2: SGHRS, YFSETQ. The CDR3 reads CASSLSTFEQFF. The CDR3 DNA sequence: TGCGCCAGCAGCTTGAGTACGTTTGAGCAGTTCTTC.

The chain combines TRBV7-9 with TRBJ1-1, with D unclear. This CDR3 has 14 residues. V lost 1 base, J lost 6 bases, and 12 bases lay in between. Germline V gene sequence: CDR1 SEHNR, CDR2 FQNEAQ (reference sequence). Here the CDR3 reads CASSLGGRMAEAFF. The DNA for the CDR3 is TGTGCCAGCAGCTTAGGAGGCCGAATGGCTGAAGCTTTCTTT. Together with reference TRBV7-9 and TRBJ1-1, the CDR3 gives the full variable domain: DTGVSQNPRHKITKRGQNVTFRCDPISEHNRLYWYRQTLGQGPEFLTYFQNEAQLEKSRLLSDRFSAERPKGSFSTLEIQRTEQGDSAMYLCASSLGGRMAEAFFGQGTRLTVV.

The chain links TRBV3-1 (or the pseudogene TRBV3-2) to TRBJ2-2, with D unresolved. Germline V gene data show CDR1 as LGHDT and CDR2 as YNNKEL (reference sequence). V gave up 7 bases and J gave up 4 bases, with 10 bases separating them. The CDR3 extends over 13 amino acids. The CDR3 protein is CASTPDGTGELFF. CDR3 bases: TGTGCCAGCACCCCGGACGGCACCGGGGAGCTGTTTTTT.

This chain connects TRBV28 to TRBJ2-7; tentatively, D is TRBD1 (6 bases). The CDR3 loop spans 12 amino acids. Trimming removed 6 bases from V and 3 bases from J, with 9 bases in between. In germline, CDR1 is MDHEN, CDR2 SYDVKM. The chain's CDR3 is CASRAGVYEQYF. The CDR3 DNA reads TGTGCCAGCAGAGCAGGGGTCTACGAGCAGTACTTC.

V and J are TRBV18 and TRBJ2-7; D assignment may be TRBD1 or TRBD2 (5 bases each). The germline V gene encodes CDR1 KGHSH and CDR2 LQKENI. V lost 9 bases to trimming and J lost 0 bases, with 12 bases between them. This CDR3 contains 13 residues. The CDR3 bases are TGTGCCAGTGAAGCAGGGAGCTCCTACGAGCAGTACTTC. It specifies CASEAGSSYEQYF.

The chain links TRBV5-1 to TRBJ2-3; the D gene could be TRBD1 or TRBD2 (5 bases each). V lost 4 bases to trimming and J lost 5 bases, with 14 bases between them. CDR3 length equals 14 residues. The germline V gene encodes CDR1 SGHRS and CDR2 YFSETQ. This chain's CDR3 is CASSLGTNGDTQYF. CDR3 nucleotides: TGCGCCAGCAGCCTCGGGACCAACGGAGATACGCAGTATTTT.